The 7 T cell receptor beta chains presented below share a single source sample, sequenced in a study of blood T cell repertoires in COVID-19. Some clones are missing from TCRdb's copy, which holds only in-frame ones; the method was immunoSEQ multiplex PCR. This table holds hundreds of thousands of clones, approximately 86% found once. Sequencing was carried out using peripheral blood. The receptors stem from a woman in her forties or fifties who had recovered from COVID-19.

The chain has TRBV25-1 and TRBJ2-1; 8 nucleotides align to TRBD2. The CDR3 consists of 15 residues. V gave up 3 bases and J gave up 7 bases; unmatched junction bases: 8. Per germline, CDR1 MGHDK and CDR2 SYGVNS. For the CDR3, the DNA is TGTGCCAGCAGTGACTCCGGGAGGGCCGTTAATGAGCAGTTCTTC. Amino acid sequence: CASSDSGRAVNEQFF.

The J gene is TRBJ2-1, the V gene TRBV25-1, with 10 bases lining up with TRBD1. Germline CDR1 is MGHDK and CDR2 is SYGVNS. The CDR3 consists of 15 residues. Losses at the gene ends were 4 bases for V and 8 bases for J; bases not matched to a gene: 8. The CDR3 loop reads CASSGRQGARYEQFF. The CDR3 DNA follows: TGTGCCAGCAGTGGGAGACAGGGGGCGCGGTATGAGCAGTTCTTC.

The chain is built from TRBV4-1 and TRBJ2-3; 8 bases are shared with TRBD2. V shed 2 bases and J 2 bases; nucleotides not matched to a gene: 15. The germline gives CDR1 MGHRA, CDR2 YSYEKL. This CDR3 is built from 19 residues. CDR3 nucleotides: TGCGCCAGCAGCCAAACTCCGGCTCAACTAGCGGCGCTCACAGATACGCAGTATTTT. Translating it yields CASSQTPAQLAALTDTQYF.

The genes are TRBV15 and TRBJ1-2, with D perhaps matching TRBD1 (6 bases). The CDR3 covers 15 residues. The ends were cut back, 3 bases at V and 1 base at J, with 12 bases in the middle. The germline V gene has CDR1 LNHNV and CDR2 YYDKDF (reference sequence). The CDR3 DNA reads as TGTGCCACCAGCAGTACGGACAGCCTTAACTATGGCTACACCTTC. Encoded protein: CATSSTDSLNYGYTF.

This clone occurred a few times. The chain carries TRBV14 and TRBJ1-1; D uncertain. The CDR3 has 13 amino acids. Germline V gives CDR1 SGHDN, CDR2 FVKESK. V lost 4 bases and J lost 4, with 10 bases in between. CDR3: CASSLWSGTEAFF. The CDR3, as DNA: TGTGCCAGCAGCCTTTGGTCCGGCACTGAAGCTTTCTTT.

This clone was picked up one time. The chain uses TRBV9 and TRBJ2-2; 7 positions agree with TRBD2. Germline values: CDR1 SGDLS, CDR2 YYNGEE. The CDR3 sequence is 17 residues long. Trimming cost V 1 base and J 1 base; bases outside gene matches: 7. The CDR3 nucleotides are TGTGCCAGCAGCGTACATCGGTCTAGCGGGAACACCGGGGAGCTGTTTTTT. Translated: CASSVHRSSGNTGELFF.

J is TRBJ2-5 and V is TRBV11-2; TRBD2 is a possible D gene (7 bases). The CDR3 sequence is 16 residues long. Germline assignment: CDR1 SGHAT and CDR2 FQNNGV. Trimming removed 3 bases from V and 2 bases from J, with 16 bases in between. This CDR3 is CASSFLWGRGQETQYF. The CDR3 nucleotides are TGTGCCAGCAGCTTTTTGTGGGGGCGGGGGCAAGAGACCCAGTACTTC.